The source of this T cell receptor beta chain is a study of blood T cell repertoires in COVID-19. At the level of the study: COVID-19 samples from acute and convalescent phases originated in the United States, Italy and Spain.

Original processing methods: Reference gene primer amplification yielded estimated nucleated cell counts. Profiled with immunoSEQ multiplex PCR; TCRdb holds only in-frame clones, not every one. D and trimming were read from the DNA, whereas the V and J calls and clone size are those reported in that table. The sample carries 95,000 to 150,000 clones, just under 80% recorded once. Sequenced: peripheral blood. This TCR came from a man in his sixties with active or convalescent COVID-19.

CDR3 in amino acids: CATSREGGYEQYF. In nucleotides, the CDR3 is TGTGCCACCAGCAGAGAGGGGGGGTACGAGCAGTACTTC. V is TRBV15 and J is TRBJ2-7; 7 bases align to TRBD2. V shed 0 bases, J shed 4 bases, and the junction held 0 bases outside the gene matches. The length of the CDR3 is 13 residues. CDR1 and CDR2 from the germline V gene are LNHNV and YYDKDF (reference sequence).